This T cell receptor beta chain was documented in a study of blood T cells in healthy people across ages. Comments on this clonotype: Its cognate antigen is unknown.

A second about 7 to 12 cycle PCR used barcoded and J-beta primers. TCRdb used MiXCR to reprocess the 5' RACE reads, holding one entry per CDR3 protein. This sample has roughly 900,000 distinct CDR3 sequences, with 29% found just once. Overall study findings and caveats: The study found more naive CD4+ cells and higher diversity in long-lived than aged donors. Naive and antigen-experienced cells were not separated, limiting conclusive comparison. A strong correlation between TCR beta diversity and naive T cell percentage was seen.

There were at least 6 micrograms of total RNA extracted from every sample. The clonotype was recovered from a woman of 80 years or more in good health. Sequenced material: blood.

Written as DNA, the CDR3 is TGTGCCATCAGTGACGCGGGGAGGACTGAAGCTTTCTTT. Its translation is CAISDAGRTEAFF. V usage is TRBV10-3 and J usage is TRBJ1-1; no firm D call. The CDR3 is 13 amino acids. Looked up from germline, CDR1 is ENHRY and CDR2 is SYGVKD. V shed 3 bases and J shed 5 bases, with 10 bases lying between them.